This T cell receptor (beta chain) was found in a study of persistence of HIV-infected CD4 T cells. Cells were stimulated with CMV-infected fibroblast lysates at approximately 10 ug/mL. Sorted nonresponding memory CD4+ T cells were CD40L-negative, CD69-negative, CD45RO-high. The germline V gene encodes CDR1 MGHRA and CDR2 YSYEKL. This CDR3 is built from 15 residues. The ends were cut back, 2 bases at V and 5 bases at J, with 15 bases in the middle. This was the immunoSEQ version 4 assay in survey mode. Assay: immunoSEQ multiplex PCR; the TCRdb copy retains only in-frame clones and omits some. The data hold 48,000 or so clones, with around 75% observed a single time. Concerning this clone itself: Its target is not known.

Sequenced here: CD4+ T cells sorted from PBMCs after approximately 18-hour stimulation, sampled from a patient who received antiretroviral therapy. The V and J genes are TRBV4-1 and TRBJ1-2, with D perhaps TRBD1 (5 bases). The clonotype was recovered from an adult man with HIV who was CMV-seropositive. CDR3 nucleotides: TGCGCCAGCAGCCAATTCGGCGGGACGGATTATGGCTACACCTTC. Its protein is CASSQFGGTDYGYTF.